Below are 3 T cell receptor beta chains sequenced from a single sample in a study of T cell responses to AZD1222 COVID-19 vaccine (dated by TCRdb to the early 2020s). The sample's time point, from its label and the paper: baseline before first vaccination. The receptor library was made with the immunoSEQ multiplex PCR assay. This is the immuneACCESS table as TCRdb keeps it, with only in-frame sequences that have V and J called. A part of the clones is gone; compared with another copy, unresolved V genes explain less than half, and the rest is unexplained. The sample has fewer than 200,000 clones on record, 92% of them singletons. 1% to 1.5% of the sample is held by the ten biggest clonotypes. The sequencing here drew on peripheral blood, taken on day 0 of AZD1222 vaccination. The receptors were gathered from an adult in good health.

This rearrangement joins TRBV19 to TRBJ2-1, with a possible D match to TRBD2 (5 bases). The V end lost 7 bases, the J end lost 2 bases, and 18 bases lay between the germline ends. Germline assignment: CDR1 LNHDA and CDR2 SQIVND (reference sequence). CDR3 length: 16 amino acids. Here the CDR3 DNA reads TGTGCCAGTATTCCAACCCGGGATCACCCCTACAATGAGCAGTTCTTC. Translation gives CASIPTRDHPYNEQFF.

The genes are TRBV7-9 and TRBJ1-2, with 7 positions matching TRBD1. Germline V gene lookup returns CDR1 SEHNR and CDR2 FQNEAQ (reference sequence). This CDR3 is 16 amino acids long. The J segment lost 6 bases and the V segment lost 4 bases, leaving 14 bases of the junction unmatched. CDR3 nucleotides: TGTGCCAGCAGCTCCCATTCTTCAGGGGGGGACCATGGCTACACCTTC. This codes for CASSSHSSGGDHGYTF.

The CDR3 sequence: CASSLSGGADTQYF. The DNA of the CDR3 is TGTGCCAGCAGCCTTAGCGGGGGCGCGGATACGCAGTATTTT. V usage is TRBV7-2 and J usage is TRBJ2-3; TRBD2 matches 9 bases. The length of the CDR3 is 14 residues. V was clipped by 5 bases and J by 6 bases; unmatched bases: 6. Germline V gene lookup returns CDR1 SGHTA and CDR2 FQGNSA.